The 15 T cell receptor beta chains below were found in one sample sequenced in a study of cytomegalovirus exposure and HLA in healthy donors. The PCR had 60 Vbeta and 13 Jbeta primers. The data were produced by immunoSEQ multiplex PCR, yet TCRdb's version contains in-frame clones alone and is incomplete. The table records around 150,000 clones, approximately 71% of them present only once. Sequenced sample: PBMCs. The receptors were sampled from a male donor in good health and CMV-seronegative.

CDR3 sequence (DNA): TGTGCCAGCAGCGGACAGGCTAATGAAAAACTGTTTTTT. Translating it yields CASSGQANEKLFF. The chain employs TRBV9 and TRBJ1-4; a possible D gene is TRBD1 (6 bases). The length of the CDR3 is 13 residues. Germline V CDR1 and CDR2: SGDLS, YYNGEE. V was pared by 3 bases and J by 3 bases, with 6 bases between.

The chain joins TRBV2 to TRBJ2-5; D is ambiguous. The CDR3 loop spans 13 amino acids. With 2 bases removed from V and 3 bases from J, the gap between germline ends came to 7 bases. Per the germline V gene, CDR1 is SNHLY and CDR2 is FYNNEI. CDR3 nucleotide sequence: TGTGCCAGCAGTGAACAGTTTGAAGAGACCCAGTACTTC. Its translation: CASSEQFEETQYF.

The genes are TRBV6-4 and TRBJ1-3; D call uncertain. The CDR3 has 13 amino acids. V lost 3 bases to trimming and J lost 2 bases, with 5 bases between them. Germline values: CDR1 MRHNA, CDR2 SNTAGT. The CDR3 nucleotides read TGTGCCAGCAGTGAGCGCGCTGGAAACACCATATATTTT. This codes for CASSERAGNTIYF.

The rearrangement joins TRBV7-9 to TRBJ1-5, with D perhaps matching TRBD1 (6 bases). The CDR3 consists of 15 residues. V lost 5 bases and J lost 0, with 11 bases in between. Per germline, CDR1 SEHNR and CDR2 FQNEAQ (reference sequence). The chain's CDR3 is CASSPGQNSNQPQHF. CDR3 DNA: TGTGCCAGCAGCCCGGGACAAAATAGCAATCAGCCCCAGCATTTT.

CDR3: CASSVLAGGTDTQYF. In DNA form, the CDR3 reads TGTGCCAGCAGCGTTTTAGCGGGGGGCACAGATACGCAGTATTTT. The chain couples TRBV9 to TRBJ2-3; 9 nucleotides match TRBD2. Germline V gives CDR1 SGDLS, CDR2 YYNGEE. V lost 2 bases to trimming and J lost 1 base; unmatched junction nucleotides: 2. The CDR3 has 15 amino acids.

The chain is built from TRBV5-4 and TRBJ2-7, with 10 bases matching TRBD1. There are 15 residues in the CDR3. Germline CDR1 reads SGHNT; CDR2 reads YYREEE (reference sequence). V shed 3 bases and J 3 bases; nucleotides not matched to a gene: 6. The CDR3 nucleotides are TGTGCCAGCAGCTCCCGGGACAGGGGCGACTACGAGCAGTACTTC. Its protein is CASSSRDRGDYEQYF.

The gene calls are TRBV27 and TRBJ1-5; D gene ambiguous. V shed 3 bases and J shed 5 bases, with 8 bases lying between them. The CDR3 is made up of 13 amino acids. The germline V gene encodes CDR1 MNHEY and CDR2 SMNVEV (reference sequence). The CDR3 loop reads CASSLSRDQPQHF. CDR3 coding DNA: TGTGCCAGCAGTTTGAGCCGAGATCAGCCCCAGCATTTT.

This clone was seen a handful of times. V gene TRBV2 combines with J gene TRBJ2-7; 7 bases align to TRBD1. The CDR3 spans 12 residues. Germline values: CDR1 SNHLY, CDR2 FYNNEI. Trimming at V came to 6 bases and at J to 2 bases, leaving 1 base not matched to a gene. Written as DNA, the CDR3 is TGTGCCAGCAGCGGACAGGCCTACGAGCAGTACTTC. Translating gives CASSGQAYEQYF.

This clone has a single count. The chain joins TRBV28 to TRBJ2-7, with 9 nucleotides matching TRBD1. In germline, CDR1 is MDHEN, CDR2 SYDVKM. The CDR3 totals 14 residues. The V and J ends lost 6 bases and 3 bases, in that order; junction bases with no gene match: 6. This CDR3 is CASRYDRGNYEQYF. The CDR3 nucleotides are TGTGCCAGCAGGTATGACAGGGGGAACTACGAGCAGTACTTC.

The chain recombines TRBV7-9 with TRBJ2-2; maybe TRBD2 (6 bases). Germline V lookup: CDR1 SEHNR, CDR2 FQNEAQ (reference sequence). This CDR3 spans 15 amino acids. V dropped 5 bases and J dropped 7 bases, with 17 bases sitting between them. CDR3 loop: CASSRRRERSGELFF. For the CDR3, the DNA is TGTGCCAGCAGCCGCCGGAGGGAGAGGAGCGGGGAGCTGTTTTTT.

The genes are TRBV5-5 and TRBJ2-1; 7 nucleotides match TRBD1. The germline V gene has CDR1 SGHKS and CDR2 YYEKEE (reference sequence). V shed 4 bases, J shed 0 bases, and the junction held 4 bases outside the gene matches. The CDR3 length is 15 residues. Here the CDR3 DNA reads TGTGCCAGCAGCCTTGACAGGGCCTCCTACAATGAGCAGTTCTTC. It codes for CASSLDRASYNEQFF. The variable domain in full, completed from reference TRBV5-5 and TRBJ2-1, reads DAGVTQSPTHLIKTRGQQVTLRCSPISGHKSVSWYQQVLGQGPQFIFQYYEKEERGRGNFPDRFSARQFPNYSSELNVNALLLGDSALYLCASSLDRASYNEQFFGPGTRLTVL.

The chain carries TRBV28 and TRBJ2-3; a weak D match, TRBD2 (5 bases). Germline CDR1 and CDR2: MDHEN and SYDVKM. V was clipped by 5 bases and J by 4 bases, with 10 bases between them. This CDR3 contains 13 residues. The CDR3 sequence: CASSRSEADTQYF. CDR3 DNA: TGTGCCAGCAGTCGTAGCGAGGCAGATACGCAGTATTTT.

This chain's CDR3 is CASMQGLSYEQYF. In DNA form, the CDR3 reads TGTGCCAGCATGCAGGGGCTCTCCTACGAGCAGTACTTC. The chain joins TRBV6-1 to TRBJ2-7; D possibly corresponds to TRBD1 (6 bases). The CDR3 consists of 13 residues. Germline values: CDR1 MNHNS, CDR2 SASEGT. The germline V and J ends were trimmed by 7 bases and 0 bases, with 10 bases remaining between them.

The rearrangement uses TRBV5-1 and TRBJ2-1; D is undetermined. The CDR3 is 17 amino acids. V lost 3 bases, J lost 0 bases, and 16 bases lay in between. Germline V gene sequence: CDR1 SGHRS, CDR2 YFSETQ. CDR3 sequence (DNA): TGCGCCAGCAGCTCGGCCCTCGTACAGAACTCCTACAATGAGCAGTTCTTC. Its protein is CASSSALVQNSYNEQFF.

V is TRBV2 and J is TRBJ2-1, with D maybe TRBD2 (6 bases). V dropped 4 bases and J dropped 5 bases, with 12 bases sitting between them. The CDR3 covers 14 residues. Per the germline V gene, CDR1 is SNHLY and CDR2 is FYNNEI. This chain's CDR3 is CASSVRLGNNEQFF. The CDR3 DNA sequence: TGTGCCAGCAGTGTAAGACTAGGAAACAATGAGCAGTTCTTC. The whole variable domain, remainder taken from reference TRBV2 and TRBJ2-1, is EPEVTQTPSHQVTQMGQEVILRCVPISNHLYFYWYRQILGQKVEFLVSFYNNEISEKSEIFDDQFSVERPDGSNFTLKIRSTKLEDSAMYFCASSVRLGNNEQFFGPGTRLTVL.